The present T cell receptor (beta chain) was sequenced within a study of blood T cell repertoires in COVID-19. Overall study context: Sources were T cells, B-cell-depleted T cells, or PBMCs; the material itself was cDNA or gDNA.

Authors' methods: Researchers report that nucleated cell counts were estimated from reference gene primer amplification. Repertoires were generated with immunoSEQ multiplex PCR, while TCRdb's copy carries only in-frame clones and drops some. The D gene and trimming were derived from the DNA, and the V and J assignments and clone size from that table. The top ten hold over 7% of the sample, which has a few hundred thousand clones, approximately 78% seen once. This CDR3 comprises 15 residues. Germline CDR1 is SGHRS and CDR2 is YFSETQ. Deletions cut 4 bases from V and 7 bases from J, with 15 bases between. Seattle cases were enrolled at active infection and followed longitudinally.

Material for sequencing was peripheral blood. The V gene is TRBV5-1, the J gene TRBJ1-6; D perhaps matches TRBD1 (5 bases). The origin of this receptor is a woman aged 80 or over with COVID-19, enrolled during active disease. The DNA for the CDR3 is TGCGCCAGCAGCCTCCTGGACGGGGGAAATTCACCCCTCCACTTT. This gives the protein CASSLLDGGNSPLHF.